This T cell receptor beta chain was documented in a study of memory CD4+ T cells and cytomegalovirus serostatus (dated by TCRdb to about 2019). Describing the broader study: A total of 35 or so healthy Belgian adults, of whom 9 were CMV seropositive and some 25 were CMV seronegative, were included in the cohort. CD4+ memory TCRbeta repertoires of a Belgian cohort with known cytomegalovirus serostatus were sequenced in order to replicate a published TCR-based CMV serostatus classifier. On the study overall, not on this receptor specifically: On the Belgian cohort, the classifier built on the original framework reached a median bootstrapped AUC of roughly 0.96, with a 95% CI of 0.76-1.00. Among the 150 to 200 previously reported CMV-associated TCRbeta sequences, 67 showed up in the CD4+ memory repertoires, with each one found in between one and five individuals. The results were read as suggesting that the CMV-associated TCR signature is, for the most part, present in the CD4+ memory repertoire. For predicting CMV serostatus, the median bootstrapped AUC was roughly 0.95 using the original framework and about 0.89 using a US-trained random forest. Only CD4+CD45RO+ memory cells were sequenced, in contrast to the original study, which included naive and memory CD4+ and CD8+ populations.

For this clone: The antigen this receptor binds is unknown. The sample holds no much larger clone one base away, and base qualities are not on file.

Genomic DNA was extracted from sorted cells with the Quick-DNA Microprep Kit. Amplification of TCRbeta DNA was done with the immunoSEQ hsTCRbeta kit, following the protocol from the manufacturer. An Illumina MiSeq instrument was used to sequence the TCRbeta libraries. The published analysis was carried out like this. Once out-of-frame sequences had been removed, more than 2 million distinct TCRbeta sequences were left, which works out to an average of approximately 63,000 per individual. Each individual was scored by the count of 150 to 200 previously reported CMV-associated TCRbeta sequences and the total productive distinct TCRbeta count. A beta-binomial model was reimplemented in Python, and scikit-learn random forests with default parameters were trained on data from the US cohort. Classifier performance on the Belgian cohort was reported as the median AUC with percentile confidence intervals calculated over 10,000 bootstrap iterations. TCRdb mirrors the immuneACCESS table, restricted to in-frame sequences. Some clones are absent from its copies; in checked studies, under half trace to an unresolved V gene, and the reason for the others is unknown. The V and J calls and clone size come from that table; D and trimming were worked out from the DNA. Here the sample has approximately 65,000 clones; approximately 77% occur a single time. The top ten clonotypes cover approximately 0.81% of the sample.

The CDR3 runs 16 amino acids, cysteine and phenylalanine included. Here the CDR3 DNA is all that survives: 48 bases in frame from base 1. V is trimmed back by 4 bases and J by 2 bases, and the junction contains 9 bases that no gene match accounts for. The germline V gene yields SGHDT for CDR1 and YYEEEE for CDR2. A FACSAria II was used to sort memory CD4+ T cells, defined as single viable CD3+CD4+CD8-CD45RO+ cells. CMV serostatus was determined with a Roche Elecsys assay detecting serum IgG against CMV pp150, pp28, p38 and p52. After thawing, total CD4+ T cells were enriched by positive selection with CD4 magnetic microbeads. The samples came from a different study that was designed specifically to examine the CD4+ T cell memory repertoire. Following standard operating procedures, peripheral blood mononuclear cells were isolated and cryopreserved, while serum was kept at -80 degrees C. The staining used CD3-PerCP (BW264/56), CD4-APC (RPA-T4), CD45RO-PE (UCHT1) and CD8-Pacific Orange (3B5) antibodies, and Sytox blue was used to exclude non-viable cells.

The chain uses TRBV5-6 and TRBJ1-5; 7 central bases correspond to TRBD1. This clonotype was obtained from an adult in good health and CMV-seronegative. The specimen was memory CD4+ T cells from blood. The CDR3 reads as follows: CASSIRQGVGNQPQHF. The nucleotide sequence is TGTGCCAGCAGCATCAGACAGGGCGTGGGCAATCAGCCCCAGCATTTT.